This T cell receptor (beta chain) derives from a study of CD8 T cells in ankylosing spondylitis. The CDR3 has 15 amino acids. V shed 3 bases and J 6 bases; nucleotides not matched to a gene: 7. In germline, CDR1 is SEHNR, CDR2 FQNEAQ (reference sequence). Notes on this clonotype: Its antigen is currently unknown.

The study's findings and limits: Disease-linked clones reportedly showed significant enrichment in matched ankylosing spondylitis synovial fluid. Blood of patients with ankylosing spondylitis appeared to be characterized by a TCR beta motif of about 8 highly homologous variants.

TCRdb re-derived calls from the 5' RACE reads in MiXCR, one entry per CDR3 protein. The sample has some 130,000 distinct CDR3 sequences, approximately 17% seen once; the top ten hold about 33%. The clonotype was recovered from a male donor with ankylosing spondylitis. The chain recombines TRBV7-9 with TRBJ2-7; TRBD2 matches 11 bases. Sequencing input: blood, either unsorted or a sorted T cell fraction (not recorded which). The CDR3 DNA reads as TGTGCCAGCAGCTTGCCGGGACTAGCGGCCTCCGAGCAGTACTTC. This encodes CASSLPGLAASEQYF.